The 17 T cell receptor beta chains below come from one sample, sequenced in a study of identical twins. Using its own MiXCR run on the 5' RACE reads, TCRdb lists one record per CDR3 protein. The repertoire holds around 100,000 distinct CDR3 sequences, with under 7% as singletons. The sequenced sample consisted of memory T cells sorted from blood. The receptors were gathered from a woman between 45 and 65 years old in good health.

This clonotype has ten or more counts. The chain carries TRBV12-3 or TRBV12-4 and TRBJ2-3; tentatively, D is TRBD2 (6 bases). Between the trimmed V and J ends, which lost 7 bases and 14 bases, there was a span of 22 bases. The CDR3 extends over 13 amino acids. This CDR3 is CASTREGLSRLYF. As DNA, the CDR3 is TGTGCCAGCACCCGAGAGGGACTCTCTAGGCTGTATTTT.

In this sample, this clonotype turned up many times. This CDR3 is CASSRTRGVGELFF. Written as DNA, the CDR3 is TGTGCCAGCAGCCGTACACGGGGGGTCGGGGAGCTGTTTTTT. The chain links TRBV3-1 to TRBJ2-2, with TRBD2 matching over 7 bases. The CDR3 has 14 amino acids. The V gene end was trimmed by 4 bases and the J gene end by 7 bases; junction bases not matched to a gene: 6. Germline V gene sequence: CDR1 LGHDT, CDR2 YNNKEL (reference sequence).

This clonotype was counted at least ten times. The chain couples TRBV5-1 to TRBJ2-3; D unresolved. Germline lookup yields CDR1 SGHRS and CDR2 YFSETQ. The V gene lost 7 bases and the J gene lost 5 bases, with 14 bases spanning the gap. This CDR3 is 13 amino acids long. CDR3 loop: CASRPAREDTQYF. The CDR3 coding sequence is TGCGCCAGCCGGCCGGCCCGCGAAGATACGCAGTATTTT. The entire variable domain, with the rest obtained from reference TRBV5-1 and TRBJ2-3, is as follows: KAGVTQTPRYLIKTRGQQVTLSCSPISGHRSVSWYQQTPGQGLQFLFEYFSETQRNKGNFPGRFSGRQFSNSRSEMNVSTLELGDSALYLCASRPAREDTQYFGPGTRLTVL.

Only a few counts were recorded for this clonotype. The V and J genes are TRBV9 and TRBJ1-1; no firm D call. Germline CDR1 is SGDLS and CDR2 is YYNGEE. CDR3 length: 14 residues. The germline V and J ends were trimmed by 3 bases and 1 base, with 10 bases remaining between them. The DNA for the CDR3 is TGTGCCAGCAGCGGTCAGGACGGGAACACTGAAGCTTTCTTT. Encoded protein: CASSGQDGNTEAFF.

This clonotype occurred many times. V is TRBV29-1 and J is TRBJ2-3; unclear D gene. Per the germline V gene, CDR1 is SQVTM and CDR2 is ANQGSEA. This CDR3 is built from 10 residues. The ends were cut back, 6 bases at V and 6 bases at J, with 7 bases in the middle. The CDR3 sequence: CSVAEDTQYF. CDR3 in DNA: TGCAGCGTAGCAGAGGATACGCAGTATTTT.

The chain combines TRBV6-1 with TRBJ2-3; 9 nucleotides line up with TRBD2. Germline V lookup: CDR1 MNHNS, CDR2 SASEGT. The V and J ends lost 8 bases and 7 bases, in that order; junction bases with no gene match: 10. CDR3 length: 14 amino acids. The CDR3 region has the DNA TGTGCCAGCTCGTGGCGGGAGGGCCAAAATACGCAGTATTTT. Translating gives CASSWREGQNTQYF.

This clonotype was detected ten times or more. The rearrangement joins TRBV5-1 to TRBJ2-1; D may be TRBD1 or TRBD2 (5 bases each). The CDR3 runs 15 residues. Between the trimmed V and J ends, which lost 3 bases and 6 bases, there was a span of 16 bases. Germline lookup yields CDR1 SGHRS and CDR2 YFSETQ. The CDR3 region has the DNA TGCGCCAGCAGCTACGTGGGGACCCGTACCAATGAGCAGTTCTTC. This encodes CASSYVGTRTNEQFF.

The chain uses TRBV19 and TRBJ1-2; 8 bases align to TRBD1. This CDR3 has 15 residues. The junction had 8 bases not matched to a gene; V was cut back by 5 bases and J by 3 bases. Germline V gene sequence: CDR1 LNHDA, CDR2 SQIVND (reference sequence). CDR3 sequence (DNA): TGTGCCAGTAGTCCCCCGGGACAGGAATACTATGGCTACACCTTC. This sequence encodes CASSPPGQEYYGYTF.

The table lists this clonotype with many counts. The chain is built from TRBV14 and TRBJ2-5; no reliable D call. The CDR3 totals 16 residues. V lost 4 bases, J lost 1 base, and 16 bases lay in between. Per the germline V gene, CDR1 is SGHDN and CDR2 is FVKESK. CDR3 loop: CASSLRFSVGQETQYF. The CDR3 DNA reads as TGTGCCAGCAGCCTCCGTTTTTCTGTAGGCCAAGAGACCCAGTACTTC.

This clonotype was counted between two and nine times. CDR3 region: CSAQAGGKDTQYF. CDR3 in DNA: TGCAGTGCCCAAGCGGGAGGAAAGGATACGCAGTATTTT. The rearrangement links TRBV20-1 to TRBJ2-3; 9 positions agree with TRBD2. The germline V gene encodes CDR1 DFQATT and CDR2 SNEGSKA (reference sequence). V was pared by 6 bases and J by 6 bases, with 7 bases of the junction left unmatched. This CDR3 spans 13 amino acids.

The chain links TRBV2 to TRBJ2-3; D is uncertain. The CDR3 is made up of 12 amino acids. Germline-derived CDR1 and CDR2 are SNHLY and FYNNEI. Trimming removed 3 bases from V and 5 bases from J, with 6 bases in between. CDR3 coding DNA: TGTGCCAGCAGTGAGGTAGGAGATACGCAGTATTTT. Protein: CASSEVGDTQYF.

This clonotype was seen at least ten times. The J gene is TRBJ2-3, the V gene TRBV12-3 or TRBV12-4; D might be TRBD1 or TRBD2, each matching 5 bases. Trimming left V 6 bases short and J 0 bases short, with 13 bases between. This CDR3 has 15 residues. CDR3 in DNA: TGTGCCAGCAGCCGGGGACGGACTAGCACAGATACGCAGTATTTT. Residues: CASSRGRTSTDTQYF.

The table lists this clonotype with many counts. The V and J genes are TRBV12-3 or TRBV12-4 and TRBJ1-5, with 10 bases that match TRBD1. The CDR3 has 14 residues. The V gene end was trimmed by 5 bases and the J gene end by 6 bases; junction bases not matched to a gene: 4. The CDR3, as DNA: TGTGCCAGCAGTCTGACAGGGGGCCGTCAGCCCCAGCATTTT. Encoded protein: CASSLTGGRQPQHF.

In its sample, this clonotype was seen many times. The chain couples TRBV4-1 to TRBJ2-7; 7 bases are shared with TRBD2. CDR1 and CDR2 (germline): MGHRA, YSYEKL. CDR3 size: 13 residues. Losses at the gene ends were 9 bases for V and 3 bases for J; bases not matched to a gene: 8. The chain's CDR3 is CASRGRGGYEQYF. CDR3 DNA sequence: TGCGCCAGTCGAGGGAGGGGAGGCTACGAGCAGTACTTC.

This clonotype was recorded many times. The chain combines TRBV5-1 with TRBJ2-3; tentative D call: TRBD1 (6 bases). The germline V gene encodes CDR1 SGHRS and CDR2 YFSETQ. The CDR3 spans 15 residues. V was trimmed by 4 bases and J by 0 bases, leaving 12 bases between them. CDR3 sequence (DNA): TGCGCCAGCAGCCTAGGACAGAGAAGCACAGATACGCAGTATTTT. It translates to CASSLGQRSTDTQYF.

The table lists this clonotype with many counts. The genes are TRBV5-1 and TRBJ2-5, with 8 bases lining up with TRBD2. CDR1 is SGHRS, CDR2 YFSETQ, per germline. This CDR3 is 14 amino acids long. The ends lost 2 bases at V and 4 bases at J; junction bases unmatched: 4. CDR3 loop: CASSFPGGGETQYF. The CDR3, as DNA: TGCGCCAGCAGCTTTCCCGGGGGGGGAGAGACCCAGTACTTC.

This clonotype was picked up a small number of times. The chain uses TRBV5-1 and TRBJ2-7, with 12 nucleotides matching TRBD2. V was pared by 4 bases and J by 3 bases, with 8 bases of the junction left unmatched. Germline CDR1 SGHRS, CDR2 YFSETQ. The CDR3 has 16 residues. In DNA form, the CDR3 reads TGCGCCAGCAGCCACCGGACTAGCGGGACCCGCTACGAGCAGTACTTC. Protein sequence: CASSHRTSGTRYEQYF.